This T cell receptor beta chain was obtained from a study of Graves' ophthalmopathy and Graves' hyperthyroidism. Fresh peripheral blood, around 10 ml, was the PBMC source. Amplification targeted the TCR beta CDR3 regions, with RNA transcripts as the source material. Investigators did first-round RT-PCR with HTBI primers, then second-round multiplex PCR. TCRdb re-called the multiplex PCR reads through MiXCR, storing one row per CDR3 protein. The data show about 620,000 distinct CDR3 sequences, roughly 20% seen once. The CDR3 has 15 amino acids. Trimming took off 6 bases at V and 0 bases at J, with 15 bases between the two ends. Germline-derived CDR1 and CDR2 are MNHEY and SMNVEV (reference sequence).

The specimen was peripheral blood. The genes are TRBV27 and TRBJ2-7; the D is unclear. The sequence was collected from a woman in her late teens or twenties with stable Graves' hyperthyroidism. Some clones in this sample may be carry-over from other donors' samples. This CDR3 reads CASSQVAIRSYEQYF. DNA for the CDR3: TGTGCCAGCAGCCAGGTCGCGATCCGCTCCTACGAGCAGTACTTC.